The text below deals with one T cell receptor (beta chain). The CDR3 sequence is 19 residues long. Germline lookup yields CDR1 SGHRS and CDR2 YFSETQ. V lost 0 bases, J lost 0 bases, and 16 bases lay in between. The data are from a study of graft-versus-host responses after intestinal transplantation. About the research overall: Tacrolimus and steroids were given for two to three years to all recipients after anti-thymocyte globulin induction.

Only in-frame clones appear in the TCRdb table, and some are missing; sequencing was by immunoSEQ multiplex PCR. Of 95,000 to 100,000 clones listed, roughly 82% are singletons. The starting material was PBMCs, obtained 255 days after intestinal transplant. This sequence originates from a human patient who received an intestinal transplant, so some T cells may come from the graft donor. The gene calls are TRBV5-1 and TRBJ2-6, with no clear D. The CDR3 spells CASSLGWAGAFSGANVLTF. CDR3 bases: TGCGCCAGCAGCTTGGGTTGGGCAGGAGCCTTCTCTGGGGCCAACGTCCTGACTTTC.